The rows below give T cell receptor beta chains drawn from one sample of a study of vaccination and CD4 T cells after COVID-19. No antigen has been assigned to these receptors. TCRdb re-derived calls from the PCR reads in MiXCR, one entry per CDR3 protein. The data hold under 30,000 distinct CDR3 sequences, with roughly 38% observed a single time. The specimen comprised CD4+ T cells from blood, cultured in vitro, sampled about 7 months after SARS-CoV-2 vaccination. The receptors derive from a human donor who had recovered from COVID-19. Both conserved end residues are part of each CDR3. The D gene is left open where the match is weak. Clone size, where shown, is once, few, many, or a class for clones that have expanded.

TRBJ2-2,.,.,TRBV15,CATRSGINTGELFF,TGTGCCACCCGCTCTGGGATCAACACCGGGGAGCTGTTTTTT
TRBJ2-3,few,.,TRBV7-8,CASSRPRAPRTRSTDTQYF,TGTGCCAGCAGCCGACCCAGGGCACCACGAACCCGAAGCACAGATACGCAGTATTTT
TRBJ2-7,.,.,TRBV7-9,CASSARNNEQYF,TGTGCCAGCAGCGCTCGTAATAACGAGCAGTACTTC
TRBJ1-2,few,TRBD1,TRBV19,CASSIETGNYGYTF,TGTGCCAGTAGTATCGAGACAGGGAACTATGGCTACACCTTC
TRBJ2-1,.,TRBD2,TRBV7-9,CASSMTSYEQFF,TGTGCCAGCAGCATGACTAGCTATGAGCAGTTCTTC
TRBJ1-6,few,.,TRBV28,CASSLSAGVRNSPLHF,TGTGCCAGCAGTTTGTCGGCAGGGGTACGTAATTCACCCCTCCACTTT
TRBJ2-5,.,.,TRBV6-1,CASSERQSGRETQYF,TGTGCCAGCAGTGAACGGCAAAGTGGTCGAGAGACCCAGTACTTC
TRBJ2-5,.,TRBD1,TRBV19,CASSKPSGGGKETQYF,TGTGCCAGTAGCAAACCCTCAGGGGGCGGAAAGGAGACCCAGTACTTC
TRBJ1-1,.,TRBD1,TRBV10-3,CAISDGTGVRPIF,TGTGCCATCAGTGACGGGACAGGGGTTCGTCCGATCTTT
TRBJ2-3,.,.,TRBV5-1,CASSLAISGSTDTQYF,TGCGCCAGCAGCTTGGCCATAAGCGGGTCCACAGATACGCAGTATTTT
TRBJ2-3,.,TRBD2,TRBV11-2,CASSLGLREAADTQYF,TGTGCCAGCAGCTTAGGGCTGCGGGAGGCTGCAGATACGCAGTATTTT
TRBJ2-3,.,TRBD2,TRBV6-4,CATPREAPSTDTQYF,TGTGCCACCCCGCGGGAGGCCCCTAGCACAGATACGCAGTATTTT
TRBJ1-2,.,.,TRBV27,CASSARPTGTENYGYTF,TGTGCCAGCAGTGCCAGGCCCACCGGGACGGAGAACTATGGCTACACCTTC
TRBJ2-5,.,.,TRBV28,CASSIPDFAETQYF,TGTGCCAGCAGTATCCCCGATTTCGCAGAGACCCAGTACTTC
TRBJ1-5,.,.,TRBV28,CASSLPYVTAHSNQPQHF,TGTGCCAGCAGCCTTCCTTACGTTACAGCACATAGCAATCAGCCCCAGCATTTT
TRBJ1-1,once,TRBD1,TRBV30,CAWRHRGQIEAFF,TGTGCCTGGAGGCACAGGGGGCAAATTGAAGCTTTCTTT
TRBJ2-6,.,.,TRBV19,CASRRGSGGAGANVLTF,TGTGCCAGTAGGAGAGGTTCTGGCGGGGCTGGGGCCAACGTCCTGACTTTC
TRBJ2-1,.,.,TRBV6-1,CASSGMGTGIRYNEQFF,TGTGCCAGCAGTGGTATGGGTACAGGGATCAGATACAATGAGCAGTTCTTC
TRBJ2-2,.,.,TRBV7-9,CASSRIPGQGPPPGELFF,TGTGCCAGCAGCCGCATCCCGGGGCAGGGGCCACCCCCCGGGGAGCTGTTTTTT
TRBJ2-5,.,.,TRBV27,CASRKGRNQETQYF,TGTGCCAGCAGGAAAGGACGGAACCAAGAGACCCAGTACTTC
TRBJ1-2,few,.,TRBV6-5,CASSYSLPGYYGYTF,TGTGCCAGCAGTTACTCGTTACCGGGATACTATGGCTACACCTTC
TRBJ2-1,.,.,TRBV7-6,CASSNREYPYNEQFF,TGTGCCAGCAGCAACCGAGAGTACCCCTACAATGAGCAGTTCTTC
TRBJ2-5,.,TRBD2,TRBV7-6,CASSSGFWTSASQETQYF,TGTGCCAGCAGCAGCGGCTTCTGGACTAGTGCGAGCCAAGAGACCCAGTACTTC
TRBJ1-5,few,.,TRBV6-1,CASSPDRALAQPQHF,TGTGCCAGCAGCCCGGACAGAGCACTGGCTCAGCCCCAGCATTTT
TRBJ2-7,.,TRBD1,TRBV20-1,CSAPRTGQTSYEQYF,TGCAGTGCTCCAAGGACAGGGCAGACCTCCTACGAGCAGTACTTC
TRBJ2-5,.,.,TRBV20-1,CSAPKAQETQYF,TGCAGTGCCCCCAAGGCCCAAGAGACCCAGTACTTC
TRBJ2-1,once,TRBD2,TRBV4-2,CASSQDLRFGRSSYNEQFF,TGTGCCAGCAGCCAAGATCTGCGCTTCGGGAGGTCCTCCTACAATGAGCAGTTCTTC
TRBJ2-7,.,.,TRBV28,CASSKDYEQYF,TGTGCCAGTAGTAAGGACTACGAGCAGTACTTC
TRBJ2-3,.,TRBD2,TRBV7-6,CASSATSSDTQYF,TGTGCCAGCAGCGCGACTAGCTCAGATACGCAGTATTTT
TRBJ2-1,.,TRBD2,TRBV28,CASSIGLAGSSLGKQFF,TGTGCCAGCAGTATCGGCTTAGCGGGATCCTCCTTGGGAAAGCAGTTCTTC
TRBJ1-6,.,.,TRBV27,CASSKSGVSFDSPLHF,TGTGCCAGCAGTAAATCGGGGGTGAGTTTTGATTCACCCCTCCACTTT
TRBJ2-7,.,TRBD2,TRBV20-1,CSARPIAGVSYEQYF,TGCAGTGCTAGACCTATAGCGGGAGTCTCCTACGAGCAGTACTTC
TRBJ2-7,.,TRBD1,TRBV19,CASSGDRVHEQYF,TGTGCCAGTAGCGGGGACAGGGTACACGAGCAGTACTTC
TRBJ2-7,.,.,TRBV14,CASSHPVTTNTHEQYF,TGTGCCAGCAGCCATCCAGTAACCACCAACACCCACGAGCAGTACTTC
TRBJ1-5,.,.,TRBV30,CAWSVQVQEPQHF,TGTGCCTGGAGTGTACAGGTTCAGGAGCCCCAGCATTTT
TRBJ2-3,.,.,TRBV11-2,CASSAWDRSTDTQYF,TGTGCCAGCAGCGCTTGGGACCGAAGCACAGATACGCAGTATTTT
TRBJ2-1,once,.,TRBV2,CASSEGTPNEQFF,TGTGCCAGCAGTGAAGGGACCCCCAATGAGCAGTTCTTC
TRBJ2-3,.,TRBD2,TRBV10-3,CATQPSGDTDTQYF,TGTGCCACTCAACCTAGCGGGGACACAGATACGCAGTATTTT
TRBJ2-5,few,.,TRBV7-9,CASSLGYEWGVQETQYF,TGTGCCAGCAGCTTAGGATATGAGTGGGGAGTCCAAGAGACCCAGTACTTC
TRBJ2-7,.,.,TRBV20-1,CSAYSGTQGDEQYF,TGCAGTGCTTACAGCGGGACCCAGGGGGACGAGCAGTACTTC
TRBJ2-1,.,.,TRBV20-1,CSARLSSYNEQFF,TGCAGTGCTAGGCTGTCCTCCTACAATGAGCAGTTCTTC
TRBJ2-4,few,.,TRBV7-9,CASSQGREGNIQYF,TGTGCCAGCAGCCAGGGGAGGGAGGGAAACATTCAGTACTTC
TRBJ1-5,.,TRBD1,TRBV2,CASRTGDLSNQPQHF,TGTGCCAGCCGGACAGGGGATCTAAGCAATCAGCCCCAGCATTTT
TRBJ2-3,once,TRBD1,TRBV7-3,CASSSLGGQGSGDTQYF,TGTGCCAGCAGCTCCCTCGGGGGACAGGGGTCTGGAGATACGCAGTATTTT
TRBJ2-1,.,TRBD2,TRBV24-1,CATSDRLAGDEQFF,TGTGCCACCAGTGACAGACTAGCGGGGGATGAGCAGTTCTTC
TRBJ2-1,few,.,TRBV15,CATSRKTGWNEQFF,TGTGCCACCAGCCGGAAGACGGGTTGGAATGAGCAGTTCTTC
TRBJ2-7,.,.,TRBV10-2,CASSNRYEQYF,TGCGCCAGCAGTAACAGATACGAGCAGTACTTC
TRBJ2-1,.,TRBD1,TRBV6-5,CASSYFGTGADNEQFF,TGTGCCAGCAGTTACTTCGGGACAGGGGCCGACAATGAGCAGTTCTTC
TRBJ2-2,.,TRBD1,TRBV19,CASSPRGRTGELFF,TGTGCCAGTAGCCCCAGGGGGCGTACCGGGGAGCTGTTTTTT
TRBJ2-3,few,.,TRBV11-3,CASSLIPTPWTRGDTQYF,TGTGCCAGCAGCTTAATCCCCACACCGTGGACGAGGGGAGATACGCAGTATTTT
TRBJ1-2,.,TRBD1,TRBV19,CASSPGTVRGYTF,TGTGCCAGTAGTCCGGGGACAGTAAGGGGCTACACCTTC
TRBJ2-1,.,.,TRBV25-1,CASSEAGSGEVDEQFF,TGTGCCAGCAGTGAAGCCGGGTCGGGAGAGGTTGATGAGCAGTTCTTC
TRBJ1-3,.,.,TRBV20-1,CSARSARSGNTIYF,TGCAGTGCTAGGTCAGCAAGATCTGGAAACACCATATATTTT
TRBJ2-7,.,TRBD1,TRBV19,CARVLPRGKLNEQYF,TGTGCCAGAGTCCTCCCCAGGGGGAAGTTGAACGAGCAGTACTTC
TRBJ1-2,few,TRBD1,TRBV6-5,CASSYRAGGDYGYTF,TGTGCCAGCAGTTACCGGGCAGGGGGCGACTATGGCTACACCTTC